This T cell receptor beta chain was recorded in a study of T-cell reconstitution after alpha-beta-depleted transplantation in children. Findings and caveats of the study: There were reportedly several hundred expanded graft clones from which alpha-beta T cells came about two months after transplant. At the one-year point after transplant, T-cell counts and TCRbeta diversity were found to come mostly from T cells that had been newly produced.

The CDR3 is 13 amino acids. Germline V gene data show CDR1 as SGHRS and CDR2 as YFSETQ. The germline V and J ends were trimmed by 3 bases and 0 bases, with 7 bases remaining between them. This clonotype occurred many times. Its target is unknown. TCRbeta library preparation incorporated unique molecular identifiers. TCRdb reanalysed the PCR reads using MiXCR and keeps one entry per CDR3 protein. The data hold about 78,000 distinct CDR3 sequences, with 13% to 15% observed a single time. The V gene is TRBV5-1, the J gene TRBJ2-7, with D tentatively TRBD1 (5 bases). Sample: PBMCs, mostly from graft donor cells, taken 180 days after TCRalphabeta/CD19-depleted stem cell transplant. The TCR was taken from a male patient aged 2-15 years who had a stem cell transplant for acute lymphoblastic leukemia, so the T cells may come from the graft donor. In nucleotides, the CDR3 is TGCGCCAGCAGCTCAGGGTCCTCCTACGAGCAGTACTTC. This gives the protein CASSSGSSYEQYF.